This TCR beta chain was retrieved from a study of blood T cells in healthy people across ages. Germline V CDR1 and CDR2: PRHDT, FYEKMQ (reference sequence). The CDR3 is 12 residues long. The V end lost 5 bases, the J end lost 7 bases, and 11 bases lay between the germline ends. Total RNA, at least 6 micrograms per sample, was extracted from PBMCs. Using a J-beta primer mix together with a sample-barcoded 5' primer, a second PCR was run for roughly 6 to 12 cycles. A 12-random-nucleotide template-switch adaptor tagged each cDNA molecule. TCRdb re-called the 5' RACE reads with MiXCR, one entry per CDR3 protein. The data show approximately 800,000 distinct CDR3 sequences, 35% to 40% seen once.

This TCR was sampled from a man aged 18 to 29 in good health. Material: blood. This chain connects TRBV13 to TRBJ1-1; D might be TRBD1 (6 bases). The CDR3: CASSQGSREAFF. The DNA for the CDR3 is TGTGCCAGCAGCCAGGGGAGCCGTGAAGCTTTCTTT.